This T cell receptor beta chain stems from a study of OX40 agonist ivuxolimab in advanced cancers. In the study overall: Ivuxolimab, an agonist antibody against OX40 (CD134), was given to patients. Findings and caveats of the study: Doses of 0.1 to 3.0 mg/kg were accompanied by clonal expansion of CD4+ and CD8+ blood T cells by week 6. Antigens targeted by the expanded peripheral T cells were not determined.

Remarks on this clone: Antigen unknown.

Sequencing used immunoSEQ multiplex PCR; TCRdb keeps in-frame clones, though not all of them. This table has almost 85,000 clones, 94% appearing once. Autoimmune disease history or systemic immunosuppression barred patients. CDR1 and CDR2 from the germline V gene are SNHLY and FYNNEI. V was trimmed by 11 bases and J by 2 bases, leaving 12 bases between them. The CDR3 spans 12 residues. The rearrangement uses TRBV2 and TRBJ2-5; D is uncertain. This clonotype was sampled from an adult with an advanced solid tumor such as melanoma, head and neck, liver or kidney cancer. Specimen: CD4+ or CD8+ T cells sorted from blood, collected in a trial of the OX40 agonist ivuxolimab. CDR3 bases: TGTGCCGGGTCAGGTGTACAAGAGACCCAGTACTTC. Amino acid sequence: CAGSGVQETQYF.